This section outlines one T cell receptor beta chain sequence together with its context. This specimen belongs to a study of T cell responses to AZD1222 COVID-19 vaccine. The CDR3 is made up of 13 amino acids. V was clipped by 1 base and J by 5 bases; unmatched bases: 1. Looked up from germline, CDR1 is LGHDT and CDR2 is YNNKEL (reference sequence). Clones were sequenced by immunoSEQ multiplex PCR, and TCRdb holds only the in-frame ones, with some missing. This sample has about 110,000 clones, with around 90% found just once. The source is an adult in good health. This material consisted of peripheral blood, taken on day 0 of MenACWY control vaccination. This rearrangement joins TRBV3-1 (or the pseudogene TRBV3-2) to TRBJ1-2; the match to TRBD1 covers 7 bases. The CDR3 sequence: CASSQGQGYGYTF. In nucleotides, the CDR3 is TGTGCCAGCAGCCAAGGACAGGGTTATGGCTACACCTTC.